Following are 23 T cell receptor beta chains from one sample sequenced in a study of PD-L1 blockade in urothelial cancer. Time point meaning: pretreatment peripheral blood. Assay used: immunoSEQ multiplex PCR; TCRdb lists only in-frame clones, some missing. The sample has roughly 63,000 clones, 81% seen once. Sequenced material: PBMCs, taken around atezolizumab (anti-PD-L1) treatment. The receptors were sampled from a man aged 70 or older with urothelial cancer.

The V gene is TRBV9, the J gene TRBJ2-1; TRBD2 is a possible D gene (6 bases). V was cut by 4 bases and J by 4 bases, with 15 bases left in between. The germline CDR1 and CDR2 sequences are SGDLS and YYNGEE. This CDR3 spans 15 amino acids. CDR3 region: CASSPGGRSYNEQFF. The CDR3 DNA is TGTGCCAGCAGCCCCGGAGGGCGGTCTTACAATGAGCAGTTCTTC.

The chain uses TRBV4-1 and TRBJ2-1, with TRBD1 identical over 9 bases. CDR1 is MGHRA and CDR2 is YSYEKL in the germline V gene. Trimming took 4 bases from V and 3 from J; bases not matched to a gene: 7. The CDR3 loop spans 16 amino acids. CDR3 residues: CASSPNDRGSYNEQFF. For the CDR3, the DNA is TGCGCCAGCAGCCCTAATGACAGGGGGAGCTACAATGAGCAGTTCTTC.

The chain combines TRBV11-3 with TRBJ2-7, with unresolved D. In germline, CDR1 is SGHNT, CDR2 YENEEA. The CDR3 length is 15 residues. The V gene lost 0 bases and the J gene lost 4 bases, with 13 bases spanning the gap. The CDR3 protein is CASSLDRSNLYEQYF. The CDR3 bases are TGTGCCAGCAGCTTAGACAGGTCCAACCTTTACGAGCAGTACTTC.

This chain joins TRBV7-2 and TRBJ2-5; possibly TRBD2 for D (5 bases). This CDR3 spans 14 amino acids. CDR1 and CDR2 from the germline V gene are SGHTA and FQGNSA. Trimming cost V 4 bases and J 5 bases, with 14 bases left between them. CDR3 amino acids: CASSSHSVRETQYF. The CDR3 region has the DNA TGTGCCAGCAGCTCCCATAGCGTAAGGGAGACCCAGTACTTC.

The chain is built from TRBV4-2 and TRBJ2-1, with 9 bases identical to TRBD2. The CDR3 runs 17 residues. V shed 4 bases, J shed 7 bases, and the junction held 14 bases outside the gene matches. Germline V gene sequence: CDR1 LGHNA, CDR2 YNFKEQ. The DNA of the CDR3 is TGTGCCAGCAGCCTTTCCCTGGCTAGCGGGAATATGAATGAGCAGTTCTTC. It is translated as CASSLSLASGNMNEQFF.

V usage is TRBV7-2 and J usage is TRBJ2-1; perhaps TRBD2 as D (5 bases). Trimming cost V 0 bases and J 2 bases, with 8 bases left between them. In germline, CDR1 is SGHTA, CDR2 FQGNSA. This CDR3 region has 15 residues. CDR3 sequence (DNA): TGTGCCAGCAGCTTAGCCCTAGCCGCCTACAATGAGCAGTTCTTC. Amino acid sequence: CASSLALAAYNEQFF.

The gene calls are TRBV19 and TRBJ2-5, with TRBD1 as a possible D gene (7 bases). Germline lookup yields CDR1 LNHDA and CDR2 SQIVND (reference sequence). V lost 3 bases and J 4 bases, leaving 15 bases between the germline ends. The CDR3 is 15 residues long. The CDR3 DNA reads as TGTGCCAGTAGTATGTTGCAGGGGGGAGGAGAGACCCAGTACTTC. Translation: CASSMLQGGGETQYF.

The J gene is TRBJ2-2, the V gene TRBV5-4; D might be TRBD2 (5 bases). The CDR3 runs 14 residues. Germline V gene data show CDR1 as SGHNT and CDR2 as YYREEE (reference sequence). Deletions cut 0 bases from V and 9 bases from J, with 12 bases between. The chain's CDR3 is CASSLEGATRELFF. CDR3 nucleotide sequence: TGTGCCAGCAGCTTGGAGGGAGCGACGAGGGAGCTGTTTTTT.

V usage is TRBV9 and J usage is TRBJ2-3, with TRBD2 matching over 16 bases. Unmatched junction bases numbered 5, after V lost 3 bases and J lost 1 base. The CDR3 sequence is 18 residues long. From germline, CDR1 is SGDLS and CDR2 YYNGEE. The CDR3 DNA sequence: TGTGCCAGCAGCGCCGGGACTAGCGGGAGGGTGGGCACAGATACGCAGTATTTT. Protein sequence: CASSAGTSGRVGTDTQYF.

This rearrangement joins TRBV2 to TRBJ1-4; D possibly corresponds to TRBD1 (6 bases). The CDR3 consists of 13 residues. Trimming removed 6 bases from V and 8 bases from J, with 13 bases in between. Germline CDR1 and CDR2: SNHLY and FYNNEI. The CDR3 DNA is TGTGCCAGCAGCTTAGACAGGCAGGAAAAACTGTTTTTT. Translation: CASSLDRQEKLFF.

This sequence joins TRBV21-1 and TRBJ2-3; the D call of TRBD2 is as the table states it, not checked on the DNA. TRBV21-1 is termed a pseudogene. CDR3 length: 16 amino acids. CDR3 nucleotides: TGTGCCAGCAGCAAAGTGGAGGGGGGGATCACAGATACGCAGTATTTT. Translation: CASSKVEGGITDTQYF.

The chain carries TRBV2 and TRBJ1-5; no clear D. This CDR3 is built from 13 residues. V lost 4 bases and J lost 1, with 5 bases in between. Germline V gives CDR1 SNHLY, CDR2 FYNNEI. CDR3 DNA sequence: TGTGCCAGCAGTGTACAGAGCAATCAGCCCCAGCATTTT. Translating gives CASSVQSNQPQHF.

This clone was seen only once. The chain carries TRBV27 and TRBJ2-5, with D possibly being TRBD2 (6 bases). V was pared by 1 base and J by 5 bases, with 8 bases between. The length of the CDR3 is 13 residues. The germline CDR1 and CDR2 sequences are MNHEY and SMNVEV (reference sequence). The CDR3 DNA sequence: TGTGCCAGCAGTTTATACGGGAGCGAGACCCAGTACTTC. Translation: CASSLYGSETQYF.

The gene calls are TRBV19 and TRBJ1-2; D may be TRBD1 (6 bases). This CDR3 comprises 13 residues. Germline V gives CDR1 LNHDA, CDR2 SQIVND (reference sequence). V gave up 6 bases and J gave up 6 bases, with 14 bases separating them. The CDR3: CASSYTGNDGYTF. The CDR3, as DNA: TGTGCCAGTAGCTACACAGGGAACGATGGCTACACCTTC.

The gene calls are TRBV4-2 and TRBJ2-7; weak D call: TRBD1 (5 bases). The V end was cut by 1 base, the J end by 6 bases, with 16 bases between. Germline CDR1 reads LGHNA; CDR2 reads YNFKEQ. The CDR3 length is 15 residues. CDR3 bases: TGTGCCAGCAGCCAAGTATTCGAGCCCCAGGGCGAGCAGTACTTC. Translating gives CASSQVFEPQGEQYF.

This clone was recorded once. The chain couples TRBV7-6 to TRBJ2-1; possible D gene TRBD1, 6 bases. The ends were cut back, 5 bases at V and 6 bases at J, with 14 bases in the middle. There are 14 residues in the CDR3. Germline values: CDR1 SGHVS, CDR2 FNYEAQ. CDR3 loop: CASSIVEGVNEQFF. The CDR3 DNA reads as TGTGCCAGCAGCATCGTAGAGGGGGTCAATGAGCAGTTCTTC.

This clone was counted between two and nine times. CDR3: CASSLGGRSYGYTF. CDR3 coding DNA: TGTGCCAGCAGTTTAGGAGGGAGGAGCTATGGCTACACCTTC. This chain joins TRBV28 and TRBJ1-2; no reliable D call. V dropped 2 bases and J dropped 4 bases, with 11 bases sitting between them. The CDR3 sequence is 14 residues long. Germline lookup yields CDR1 MDHEN and CDR2 SYDVKM.

This clone was detected once. The J gene is TRBJ1-5, the V gene TRBV18; D remains ambiguous. V was pared by 2 bases and J by 0 bases, with 14 bases between. This CDR3 has 17 amino acids. The germline V gene has CDR1 KGHSH and CDR2 LQKENI. CDR3 region: CASSPDILSDSNQPQHF. CDR3 nucleotides: TGTGCCAGCTCACCAGACATCCTTTCTGATAGCAATCAGCCCCAGCATTTT.

CDR3 sequence: CASSTTSGGGGETQYF. The CDR3 DNA sequence: TGTGCCAGTAGTACCACTAGCGGCGGAGGAGGAGAGACCCAGTACTTC. The rearrangement links TRBV19 to TRBJ2-5; 8 nucleotides match TRBD2. Germline V gives CDR1 LNHDA, CDR2 SQIVND (reference sequence). J was trimmed by 4 bases and V by 4 bases; bases with no gene match: 11. CDR3 length: 16 amino acids.

V gene TRBV6-6 combines with J gene TRBJ1-3; no clear D. V lost 6 bases and J 0 bases, leaving 12 bases between the germline ends. Germline values: CDR1 MNHNY, CDR2 SVGAGI (reference sequence). The CDR3 loop spans 15 amino acids. The CDR3 spells CASSHDILSGNTIYF. DNA for the CDR3: TGTGCCAGCAGCCATGATATACTCTCTGGAAACACCATATATTTT.

This clone appeared a few times. The chain employs TRBV11-2 and TRBJ1-1; unclear D gene. Germline V gene sequence: CDR1 SGHAT, CDR2 FQNNGV. The CDR3 sequence is 13 residues long. V lost 3 bases and J lost 5, with 10 bases in between. CDR3 in DNA: TGTGCCAGCAGCTTTGTCACCCGGACTGAAGCTTTCTTT. Its translation: CASSFVTRTEAFF.

The chain employs TRBV7-2 and TRBJ1-5; D perhaps matches TRBD1 (5 bases). The germline V and J ends were trimmed by 5 bases and 3 bases, with 11 bases remaining between them. The CDR3 has 14 amino acids. CDR1 SGHTA and CDR2 FQGNSA come from the germline V gene. CDR3 DNA sequence: TGTGCCAGCAGCGCGGGACCCTTCAATCAGCCCCAGCATTTT. Translating gives CASSAGPFNQPQHF.

CDR3 sequence (DNA): TGTGCCAGCAGCCCCAGGACCGGGACAGGGGAAAAACTGTTTTTT. Protein sequence: CASSPRTGTGEKLFF. V gene TRBV14 combines with J gene TRBJ1-4; 9 bases align to TRBD1. J was trimmed by 8 bases and V by 4 bases; bases with no gene match: 8. Germline lookup yields CDR1 SGHDN and CDR2 FVKESK. The CDR3 covers 15 residues.